This TCR beta chain was retrieved from a study of shared clonotypes between healthy human individuals (dated by TCRdb to the early 2020s). A note on the overall study: The cohort included three men and a couple of women between 18 and 49 years of age. For each donor, three plates each were used for CD4 naive and CD4 memory, two plates were used for CD8 naive, and one plate was used for CD8 memory. To estimate repertoire size and how much clonotypes are shared between individuals, the study performed deep sequencing of blood TCR repertoires from about five healthy adults. Different laboratories and diverse techniques were used to prepare libraries and sequence TCR repertoires, to increase sequencing depth and limit assay-specific biases. Leukapheresis yielded between about 0.85 and 10 billion PBMCs per donor.

Comment on this clone: This receptor's antigen is unknown. The record has no base qualities; no much larger clone is one base away.

Using the deep immunoSEQ assay, multiplex PCR amplified TCR CDR3 regions from genomic DNA. Extracted genomic DNA from each cell subset was distributed evenly across all wells of several immunoSEQ 96-well plates, and each plate was treated as a replicate. For sorted subsets, roughly 200 ng of genomic DNA, equivalent to 25,000 to 35,000 T cell genomes, went into each replicate PCR. Purified libraries were measured with a Qubit 3.0 fluorometer, size-checked on a Bioanalyzer 2100, and measured again with the KAPA Library Quantification kit. A separate single-read 150-cycle Illumina NextSeq 550 flow cell was used to sequence each immunoSEQ 96-well plate. In the authors' own workflow: Because the immunoSEQ output included only junctional sequences and no quality scores, the filtering could not be the same as the filtering used for full-length reads. To assign V/J genes and CDR3, sequences were annotated against IMGT germline references using PyIR, a Python wrapper for IgBLAST v1.9. Any read was removed if the V/J assignment was weak (E-value above 1e-6), the CDR3 was missing, or the read contained stop codons, out-of-frame junctions, or ambiguous translated residues. V3J clonotypes were defined as sequences sharing the same inferred V gene, J gene, and CDR3 amino acid sequence. To compute the percentage overlap between repertoires, the number of shared unique clonotypes was divided by the size of the smaller repertoire. RTK rarefaction, the Chao1 estimator, and Recon v2.1 estimates of unobserved clonotypes were used to assess repertoire richness. Generation probabilities for all TCRbeta clonotypes obtained by the gDNA method from several donors were computed using OLGA. TCRdb retrieved this table from immuneACCESS and kept in-frame rearrangements only. Not all clones are present; in checked studies, unresolved V genes account for under half, and no reason is known for the remainder. The V and J calls and clone size were taken over from that table, and D and trimming were inferred from the DNA. The sample has around 2.3 million clones on record, approximately 96% of them singletons. The ten top clones hold 0.1% to 0.15% of the sample.

What the study reported, not specific to this receptor: Sharing across several donors was observed for approximately 4.6% of naive CD4, under 4% of naive CD8, about 2.3% of memory CD4, and approximately 0.41% of memory CD8 clonotypes. Compared with non-shared clonotypes, clonotypes shared by all four sorted-subset donors had higher generation probabilities. Based on pairwise subsampling, the degree of clonotype sharing among donors was expected to be affected by sequencing depth. Because the study included only a small number of donors, the genetic and exposure-history diversity represented was limited. Sampling was restricted to blood, and TCR repertoires in tissue are likely to differ from TCR repertoires in blood. Even with the large sequencing depth, rarefaction of the sorted-subset datasets indicated that sequencing was incomplete. Larger estimated clonotype richness was generally found for naive subsets than for memory subsets.

Healthy HIV-negative adults with no recently reported acute infections or vaccinations were included as donors. Every donor was a Caucasian adult residing in Nashville, Tennessee, USA. Magnetic negative selection was used to enrich CD4+ T cells, after which naive cells were positively selected on CD45RA and the negative fraction became the memory subset. After blood collection by leukapheresis, PBMCs were isolated using Ficoll-Histopaque density gradient centrifugation and then cryopreserved in the vapor phase of liquid nitrogen. Analytical flow cytometry was used to check the purity and quantity of every magnetically sorted T cell population. Genomic DNA was isolated from every sorted fraction and measured by UV absorbance on a Nanodrop 2000c. Its CDR3 holds 17 amino acids, cysteine through phenylalanine. Only the CDR3 DNA stays, 51 bases, in frame from base 1. In the germline V gene (reference sequence), CDR1 corresponds to MNHEY and CDR2 to SMNVEV. V is shortened by 6 bases, J by 4 bases, and the region joining them spans 22 bases.

Material: naive CD4+ T cells sorted from blood. The cell subset or site label for this specimen denotes: CD45RA+ positively selected. The rearrangement combines TRBV27 with TRBJ2-4; the best D guess is TRBD2, with 7 bases matching. The clonotype comes from a man between 18 and 35 years old in good health. The nucleotide sequence is TGTGCCAGCAGCCTCGGGGGGCTTGGCGGGAGTAAAAACATTCAGTACTTC. It is translated as CASSLGGLGGSKNIQYF.